What follows are 10 T cell receptor beta chains derived from one specimen sequenced in a study of blood T cell repertoires in COVID-19. Method: immunoSEQ multiplex PCR; TCRdb's copy keeps in-frame clones and lacks some. The data contain 200,000 to 250,000 clones, approximately 80% of them singletons. Sequencing used PBMCs or T cells enriched from blood (not recorded which). All receptors derive from a man aged 35 to 55 who had recovered from COVID-19.

The chain couples TRBV28 to TRBJ1-6; TRBD1 matches at 8 bases. Germline lookup yields CDR1 MDHEN and CDR2 SYDVKM. The trim removed 6 bases at V and 7 bases at J, leaving 5 bases unmatched. This CDR3 has 14 residues. This CDR3 is CASSRGQGNSPLHF. In DNA form, the CDR3 reads TGTGCCAGCAGCCGCGGACAGGGCAATTCACCCCTCCACTTT.

This sequence joins TRBV19 and TRBJ1-5; 7 bases are shared with TRBD1. Germline V gene sequence: CDR1 LNHDA, CDR2 SQIVND (reference sequence). The CDR3 sequence is 15 residues long. V trimming: 4 bases; J trimming: 5 bases; junction bases outside the gene matches: 8. The CDR3 sequence: CASSTDRESHQPQHF. The CDR3 DNA sequence: TGTGCCAGTAGTACCGACAGGGAGAGTCATCAGCCCCAGCATTTT.

This clone was seen more than once but under ten times. This sequence joins TRBV6-6 and TRBJ2-5; 8 nucleotides match TRBD2. Germline V gene sequence: CDR1 MNHNY, CDR2 SVGAGI (reference sequence). CDR3 length: 16 amino acids. J lost 5 bases, V lost 4 bases, and 12 bases had no gene match. The CDR3 DNA reads TGTGCCAGCAGTTCGGAGATGCGGGGGGCCCGGGAGACCCAGTACTTC. Residues: CASSSEMRGARETQYF.

V usage is TRBV9 and J usage is TRBJ1-1; D gene unclear. The germline V gene has CDR1 SGDLS and CDR2 YYNGEE. Trimming took off 3 bases at V and 3 bases at J, with 9 bases between the two ends. CDR3 length equals 13 residues. In DNA, the CDR3 is TGTGCCAGCAGCGAGGATAGCTACACTGAAGCTTTCTTT. Residues: CASSEDSYTEAFF.

Only a few counts were recorded for this clone. The rearrangement uses TRBV30 and TRBJ1-2, with 8 nucleotides matching TRBD1. The junction had 5 bases not matched to a gene; V was cut back by 4 bases and J by 1 base. This CDR3 region has 14 residues. Germline V gene sequence: CDR1 GTSNPN, CDR2 SVGIG (reference sequence). The CDR3 protein is CAWTPTGVNYGYTF. In DNA form, the CDR3 reads TGTGCCTGGACTCCGACAGGGGTTAACTATGGCTACACCTTC.

The chain couples TRBV12-3 or TRBV12-4 to TRBJ2-5, with 8 bases fitting TRBD1. V gave up 5 bases and J gave up 11 bases; unmatched junction bases: 7. CDR3 size: 12 residues. This chain's CDR3 is CASSLTGEQQYF. In DNA form, the CDR3 reads TGTGCCAGCAGTCTGACAGGGGAACAGCAGTACTTC.

V is TRBV6-5 and J is TRBJ2-7; D is perhaps TRBD1 (5 bases). V dropped 7 bases and J dropped 0 bases, with 13 bases sitting between them. The CDR3 sequence is 14 residues long. Germline assignment: CDR1 MNHEY and CDR2 SVGAGI. CDR3 nucleotide sequence: TGTGCCAGCAATTCCCTAGGGGACTCCTACGAGCAGTACTTC. Translating gives CASNSLGDSYEQYF.

The chain carries TRBV7-3 and TRBJ2-1; TRBD1 agrees at 8 bases. Losses at the gene ends were 4 bases for V and 3 bases for J; bases not matched to a gene: 5. CDR3 size: 15 residues. Germline CDR1 and CDR2: SGHTA and FQGTGA. The CDR3 nucleotides read TGTGCCAGCAGCTCCTCGGGACAGGTCTACAATGAGCAGTTCTTC. Amino acids: CASSSSGQVYNEQFF.

The chain has TRBV9 and TRBJ2-2, with 8 bases identical to TRBD1. This CDR3 is 15 amino acids long. Looked up from germline, CDR1 is SGDLS and CDR2 is YYNGEE. V trimming: 1 base; J trimming: 8 bases; junction bases outside the gene matches: 7. The DNA of the CDR3 is TGTGCCAGCAGCGTATACGGACAGGGATGGGGGGAGCTGTTTTTT. Translating it yields CASSVYGQGWGELFF.

The chain uses TRBV10-3 and TRBJ2-7; TRBD2 agrees at 12 bases. The trim removed 3 bases at V and 3 bases at J, leaving 15 bases unmatched. The CDR3 has 19 amino acids. The germline gives CDR1 ENHRY, CDR2 SYGVKD. In DNA, the CDR3 is TGTGCCATCAGTGACCCGCCGGGACTAGCGGGTTCCAGAGGCTACGAGCAGTACTTC. Translation: CAISDPPGLAGSRGYEQYF.